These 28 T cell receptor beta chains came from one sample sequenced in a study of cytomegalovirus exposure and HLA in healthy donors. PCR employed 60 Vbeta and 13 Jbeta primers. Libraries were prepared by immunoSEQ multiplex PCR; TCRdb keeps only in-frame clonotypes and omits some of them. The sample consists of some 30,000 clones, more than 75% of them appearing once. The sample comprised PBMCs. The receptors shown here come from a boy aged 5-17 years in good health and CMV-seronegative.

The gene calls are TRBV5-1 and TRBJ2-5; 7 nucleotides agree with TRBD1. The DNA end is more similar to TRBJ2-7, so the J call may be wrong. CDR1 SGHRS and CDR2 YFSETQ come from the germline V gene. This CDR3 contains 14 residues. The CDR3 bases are TGCGCCAGCAGCCCGACAGGGAGCTCCTACGAGCAGTACTTC. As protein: CASSPTGSSYEQYF.

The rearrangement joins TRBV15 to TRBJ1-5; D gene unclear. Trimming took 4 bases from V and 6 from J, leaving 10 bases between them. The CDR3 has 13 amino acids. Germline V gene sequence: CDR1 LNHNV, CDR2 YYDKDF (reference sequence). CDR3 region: CATSIGGPQPQHF. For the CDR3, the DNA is TGTGCCACCAGCATAGGAGGTCCTCAGCCCCAGCATTTT.

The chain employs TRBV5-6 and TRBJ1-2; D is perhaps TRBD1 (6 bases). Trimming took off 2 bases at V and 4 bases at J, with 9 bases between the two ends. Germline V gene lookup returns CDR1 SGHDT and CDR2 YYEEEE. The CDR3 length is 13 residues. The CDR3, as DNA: TGTGCCAGCAGCTTCAGAGGGGGCTATGGCTACACCTTC. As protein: CASSFRGGYGYTF.

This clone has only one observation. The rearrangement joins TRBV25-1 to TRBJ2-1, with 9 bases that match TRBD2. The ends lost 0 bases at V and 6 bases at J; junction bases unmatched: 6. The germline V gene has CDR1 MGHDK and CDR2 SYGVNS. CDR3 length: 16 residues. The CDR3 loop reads CASSEYRGGARNEQFF. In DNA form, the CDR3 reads TGTGCCAGCAGTGAATACCGCGGGGGGGCCCGCAATGAGCAGTTCTTC.

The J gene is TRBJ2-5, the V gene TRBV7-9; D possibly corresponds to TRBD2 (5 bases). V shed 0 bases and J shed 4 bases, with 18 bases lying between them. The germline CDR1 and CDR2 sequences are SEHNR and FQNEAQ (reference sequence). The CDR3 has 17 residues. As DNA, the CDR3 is TGTGCCAGCAGCTTAGCGCGGTTAGGAGTTGGAGGAGAGACCCAGTACTTC. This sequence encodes CASSLARLGVGGETQYF.

For the CDR3, the DNA is TGCGCCAGCAGCCATTACAGGGAAGAGACCCAGTACTTC. Translating gives CASSHYREETQYF. The V gene is TRBV4-1, the J gene TRBJ2-5; a weak D match, TRBD1 (6 bases). The CDR3 has 13 amino acids. The germline CDR1 and CDR2 sequences are MGHRA and YSYEKL. Trimming shortened V by 3 bases and J by 3 bases, and 8 bases separated the two germline ends.

CDR3 DNA sequence: TGTGCCAGCAGTTACGGGACTTTCTACGAGCAGTACTTC. Translating gives CASSYGTFYEQYF. The chain couples TRBV28 to TRBJ2-7, with a weak D call TRBD2 (6 bases). The V gene's germline CDR1 is MDHEN and CDR2 SYDVKM. This CDR3 spans 13 amino acids. Trimming took off 4 bases at V and 3 bases at J, with 10 bases between the two ends.

The CDR3 DNA reads as TGTGCCAGCACCAGACAGGTGGTGGACGAGCAGTACTTC. It translates to CASTRQVVDEQYF. The chain employs TRBV2 and TRBJ2-5, with D possibly TRBD1 on 6 matching bases. Gene TRBJ2-7 matches the end of the DNA better, so the J call may be wrong. The CDR3 is made up of 13 amino acids. Germline V lookup: CDR1 SNHLY, CDR2 FYNNEI.

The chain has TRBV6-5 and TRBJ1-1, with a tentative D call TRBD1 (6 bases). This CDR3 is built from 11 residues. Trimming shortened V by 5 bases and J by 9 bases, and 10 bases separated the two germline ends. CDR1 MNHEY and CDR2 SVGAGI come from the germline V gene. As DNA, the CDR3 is TGTGCCAGCAGTGCCCGGGACAAAGCTTTCTTT. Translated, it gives CASSARDKAFF.

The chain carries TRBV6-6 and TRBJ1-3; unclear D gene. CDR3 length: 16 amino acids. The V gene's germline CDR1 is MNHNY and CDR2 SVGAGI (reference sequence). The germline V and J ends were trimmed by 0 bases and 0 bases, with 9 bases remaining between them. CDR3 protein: CASSYSNNFSGNTIYF. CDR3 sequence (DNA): TGTGCCAGCAGTTACTCGAATAACTTCTCTGGAAACACCATATATTTT.

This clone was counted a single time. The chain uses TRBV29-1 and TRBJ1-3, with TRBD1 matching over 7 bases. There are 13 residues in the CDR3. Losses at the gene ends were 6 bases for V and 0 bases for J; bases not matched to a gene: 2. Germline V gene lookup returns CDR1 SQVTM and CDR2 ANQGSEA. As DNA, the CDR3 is TGCAGCGTAGGGACAGTCTCTGGAAACACCATATATTTT. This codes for CSVGTVSGNTIYF.

The CDR3 DNA follows: TGTGCCAGCAGCTTGACTAGCGGGAGGTTCGGGTATTTT. This encodes CASSLTSGRFGYF. This chain uses TRBV5-8 with TRBJ2-3, with 12 bases lining up with TRBD2. Germline CDR1 is SGHTS and CDR2 is YDEGEE. V dropped 1 base and J dropped 14; count of bases not matched to a gene: 5. There are 13 residues in the CDR3.

CDR3: CASSDLRNTEAFF. CDR3 DNA: TGTGCCAGCAGTGATTTGAGGAACACTGAAGCTTTCTTT. The gene calls are TRBV2 and TRBJ1-1; D unclear. There are 13 residues in the CDR3. Germline assignment: CDR1 SNHLY and CDR2 FYNNEI. Trimming removed 3 bases at V and 1 base at J, with 6 bases between.

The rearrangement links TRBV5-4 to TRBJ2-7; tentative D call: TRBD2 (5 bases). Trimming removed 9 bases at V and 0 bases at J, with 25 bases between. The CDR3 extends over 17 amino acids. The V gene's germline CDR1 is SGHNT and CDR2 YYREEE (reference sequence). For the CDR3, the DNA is TGTGCCACCACATCGGGCGGTTTCACCGGGAACTCCTACGAGCAGTACTTC. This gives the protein CATTSGGFTGNSYEQYF.

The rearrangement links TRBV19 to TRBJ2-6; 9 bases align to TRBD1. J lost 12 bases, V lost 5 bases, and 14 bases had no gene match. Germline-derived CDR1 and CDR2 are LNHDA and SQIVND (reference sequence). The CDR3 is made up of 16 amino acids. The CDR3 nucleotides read TGTGCCAGTAGTCTATTTCTAGGGGACAGGGTGACCGTCCTGACTTTC. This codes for CASSLFLGDRVTVLTF.

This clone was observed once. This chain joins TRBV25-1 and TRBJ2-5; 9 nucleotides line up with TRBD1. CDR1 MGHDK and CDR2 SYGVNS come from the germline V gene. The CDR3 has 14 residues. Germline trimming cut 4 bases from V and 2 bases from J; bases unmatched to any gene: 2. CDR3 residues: CASSVGQGQETQYF. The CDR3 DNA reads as TGTGCCAGCAGTGTCGGACAGGGGCAAGAGACCCAGTACTTC. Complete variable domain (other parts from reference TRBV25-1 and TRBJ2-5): EADIYQTPRYLVIGTGKKITLECSQTMGHDKMYWYQQDPGMELHLIHYSYGVNSTEKGDLSSESTVSRIRTEHFPLTLESARPSHTSQYLCASSVGQGQETQYFGPGTRLLVL.

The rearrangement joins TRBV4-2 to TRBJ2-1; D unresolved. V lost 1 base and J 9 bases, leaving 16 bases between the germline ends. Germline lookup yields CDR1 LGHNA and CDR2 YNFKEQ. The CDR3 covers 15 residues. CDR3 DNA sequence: TGTGCCAGCAGCCAAGTAGGATCGCGTTCGGGTGAGCAGTTCTTC. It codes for CASSQVGSRSGEQFF.

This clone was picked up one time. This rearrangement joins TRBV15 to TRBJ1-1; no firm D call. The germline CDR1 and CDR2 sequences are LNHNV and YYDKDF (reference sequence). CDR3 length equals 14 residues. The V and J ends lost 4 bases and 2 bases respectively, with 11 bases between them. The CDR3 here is CATSIVTVNTEAFF. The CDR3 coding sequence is TGTGCCACCAGCATAGTTACAGTCAACACTGAAGCTTTCTTT.

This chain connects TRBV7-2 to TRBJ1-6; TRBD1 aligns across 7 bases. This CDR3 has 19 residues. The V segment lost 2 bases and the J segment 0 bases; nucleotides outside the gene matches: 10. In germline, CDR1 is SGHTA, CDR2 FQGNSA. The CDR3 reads CASSLSSRQGSSYNSPLHF. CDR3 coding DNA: TGTGCCAGCAGCTTATCATCTCGACAGGGAAGCTCCTATAATTCACCCCTCCACTTT. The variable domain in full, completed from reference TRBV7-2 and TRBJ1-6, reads GAGVSQSPSNKVTEKGKDVELRCDPISGHTALYWYRQSLGQGLEFLIYFQGNSAPDKSGLPSDRFSAERTGGSVSTLTIQRTQQEDSAVYLCASSLSSRQGSSYNSPLHFGNGTRLTVT.

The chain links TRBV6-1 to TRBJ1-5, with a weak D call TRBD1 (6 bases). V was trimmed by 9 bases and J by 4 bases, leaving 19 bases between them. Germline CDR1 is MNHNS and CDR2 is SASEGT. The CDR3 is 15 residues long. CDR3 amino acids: CASTGRDIANQPQHF. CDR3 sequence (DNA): TGTGCCAGTACAGGGAGGGATATAGCAAATCAGCCCCAGCATTTT.

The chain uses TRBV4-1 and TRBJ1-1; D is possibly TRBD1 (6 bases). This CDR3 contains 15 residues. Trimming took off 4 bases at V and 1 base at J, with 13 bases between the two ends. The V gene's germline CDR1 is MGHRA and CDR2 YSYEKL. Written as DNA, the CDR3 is TGCGCCAGCAGCCCACGGACAGCGCCGAACACTGAAGCTTTCTTT. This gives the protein CASSPRTAPNTEAFF.

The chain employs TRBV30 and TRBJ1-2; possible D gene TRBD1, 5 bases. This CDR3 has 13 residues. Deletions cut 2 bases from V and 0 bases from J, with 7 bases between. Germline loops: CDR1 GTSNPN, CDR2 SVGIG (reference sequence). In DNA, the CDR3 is TGTGCCTGGAGTTTGACAGCTAACTATGGCTACACCTTC. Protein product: CAWSLTANYGYTF. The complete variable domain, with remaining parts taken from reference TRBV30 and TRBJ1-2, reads SQTIHQWPATLVQPVGSPLSLECTVEGTSNPNLYWYRQAAGRGLQLLFYSVGIGQISSEVPQNLSASRPQDRQFILSSKKLLLSDSGFYLCAWSLTANYGYTFGSGTRLTVV.

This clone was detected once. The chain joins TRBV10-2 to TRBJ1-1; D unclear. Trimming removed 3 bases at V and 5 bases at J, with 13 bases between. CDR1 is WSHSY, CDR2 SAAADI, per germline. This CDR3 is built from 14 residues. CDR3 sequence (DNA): TGCGCCAGCAGTGAAACCCCTGCGGGGACTGAAGCTTTCTTT. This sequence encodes CASSETPAGTEAFF.

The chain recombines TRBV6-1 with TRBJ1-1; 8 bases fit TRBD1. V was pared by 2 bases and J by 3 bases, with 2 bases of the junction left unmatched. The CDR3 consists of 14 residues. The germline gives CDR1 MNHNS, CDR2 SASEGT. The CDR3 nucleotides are TGTGCCAGCAGTGAACAGGGGGCTGACACTGAAGCTTTCTTT. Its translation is CASSEQGADTEAFF.

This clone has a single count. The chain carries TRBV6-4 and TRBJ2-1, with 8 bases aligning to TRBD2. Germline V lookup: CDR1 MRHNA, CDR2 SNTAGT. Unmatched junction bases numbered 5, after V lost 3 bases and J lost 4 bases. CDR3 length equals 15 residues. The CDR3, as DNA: TGTGCCAGCAGTGAGGGTAGCGGGGATTACAATGAGCAGTTCTTC. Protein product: CASSEGSGDYNEQFF.

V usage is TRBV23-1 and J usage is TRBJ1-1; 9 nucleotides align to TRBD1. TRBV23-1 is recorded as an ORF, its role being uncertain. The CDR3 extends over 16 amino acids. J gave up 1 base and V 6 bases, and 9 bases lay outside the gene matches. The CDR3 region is CASRRTGEFGNTEAFF. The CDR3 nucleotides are TGCGCCAGCAGAAGGACAGGGGAGTTCGGGAACACTGAAGCTTTCTTT.

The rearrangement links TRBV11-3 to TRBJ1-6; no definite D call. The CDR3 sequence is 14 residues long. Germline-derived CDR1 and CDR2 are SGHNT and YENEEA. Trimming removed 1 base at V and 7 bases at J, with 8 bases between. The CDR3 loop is CASSLAGVNSPLHF. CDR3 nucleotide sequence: TGTGCCAGCAGCTTAGCCGGGGTAAATTCACCCCTCCACTTT.

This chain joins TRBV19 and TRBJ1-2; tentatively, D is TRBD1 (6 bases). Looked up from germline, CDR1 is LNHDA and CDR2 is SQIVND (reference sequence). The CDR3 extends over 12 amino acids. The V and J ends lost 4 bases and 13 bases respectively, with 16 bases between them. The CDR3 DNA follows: TGTGCCAGTAGTAACGATAACAGGGTTTGCACCTTC. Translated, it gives CASSNDNRVCTF.